This is a list of T cell receptor beta chains from one sample in a study of blood T cell repertoires in COVID-19. Assay used: immunoSEQ multiplex PCR; TCRdb lists only in-frame clones, some missing. The sample contains about 150,000 clones, 90% of which appear only once. Material: peripheral blood. The receptors were gathered from a man in his fifties or sixties with acute or convalescent COVID-19. Both conserved end residues are trimmed from each CDR3. Fields, in order: V gene, CDR3 length, J gene, CDR3 protein.

TRBV4-1	13	TRBJ1-2	ASSQRGPLNYGYT
TRBV6-5	10	TRBJ1-2	AIRQADYGYT
TRBV9	14	TRBJ2-5	ASSVSGTGGIETQY
TRBV5-6	13	TRBJ1-1	ASSLVPGLDTEAF
TRBV2	10	TRBJ1-1	ASSELTGEAF
TRBV11-2	12	TRBJ2-7	ASSQGGNSYEQY
TRBV5-1	13	TRBJ2-3	ASSLAAGGTDTQY
TRBV27	12	TRBJ2-2	ASSRQGGTGELF
TRBV5-8	14	TRBJ1-3	ASSWAGGTNGNTIY
TRBV5-1	13	TRBJ2-2	ASSLGQSNTGELF
TRBV3-1/TRBV3-2	14	TRBJ1-5	ASSQAGQGVGQPQH
TRBV7-2	15	TRBJ2-4	ASSLGPGGASKNIQY
TRBV14	12	TRBJ2-1	ASGGTSGYNEQF
TRBV24-1	10	TRBJ1-2	ATSENSYGYT
TRBV10-3	11	TRBJ1-4	AISEDGNEKLF
TRBV5-1	12	TRBJ2-5	ASSLSSGEETQY
TRBV9	14	TRBJ2-3	ASSVSGQGVSDTQY
TRBV27	11	TRBJ2-1	ASSLSVDNEQF
TRBV7-2	13	TRBJ2-7	ASSINRDSTYEQY
TRBV28	12	TRBJ1-4	ASSLVGEVGKLF
TRBV18	11	TRBJ2-1	ASSPGLNNEQF
TRBV5-1	13	TRBJ1-3	ASSLGSGIGNTIY
TRBV10-1	11	TRBJ2-3	ASRDRVEDTQY
TRBV11-2	13	TRBJ2-4	ASSSVGGLGNIQY
TRBV10-3	13	TRBJ2-2	AIRTTGGEAGELF
TRBV28	12	TRBJ2-7	ATRSSGLANEQY
TRBV20-1	11	TRBJ2-7	SASMTAYYEQY
TRBV19	9	TRBJ1-4	ASSSGGELF
TRBV2	15	TRBJ2-3	ASSVSGTSTFTDTQY
TRBV7-2	14	TRBJ2-2	ASSKNSMGNTGELF
TRBV12-3/TRBV12-4	11	TRBJ2-7	ASSLGQVYEQY
TRBV5-1	12	TRBJ1-5	ASSPGGGSQPQH
TRBV3-1/TRBV3-2	13	TRBJ1-6	ASSQDGGLNSPLH
TRBV5-8	14	TRBJ2-5	ASGRQGAAYQETQY
TRBV3-1/TRBV3-2	12	TRBJ2-1	ASSQDRREGEQF
TRBV27	12	TRBJ1-1	ASSSGLSNTEAF
TRBV18	11	TRBJ2-3	ASSPPYTDTQY
TRBV27	11	TRBJ2-2	ASSAPNTGELF
TRBV28	11	TRBJ1-5	ASTLTVNQPQH
TRBV10-3	12	TRBJ1-1	AISDAMRGTEAF
TRBV4-1	12	TRBJ2-5	ASSQERQGETQY
TRBV9	14	TRBJ2-2	ASSPPGGGAGGELF
TRBV5-6	12	TRBJ2-1	ASSSDRGRWEQF
TRBV4-2	14	TRBJ2-3	ASSQRLAASTDTQY
TRBV4-3	12	TRBJ1-4	ASSQEIRQEKLF
TRBV5-1	14	TRBJ2-5	ASSTGQLNLGETQY
TRBV7-9	13	TRBJ2-3	ASSLGTVSTDTQY
TRBV27	11	TRBJ2-3	ASSLLDTDTQY
TRBV28	9	TRBJ1-2	GAVANYGYT
TRBV18	13	TRBJ1-4	ASSPPGTVYEKLF
TRBV9	13	TRBJ2-1	ASSTTGESYNEQF
TRBV28	16	TRBJ2-1	ASSLEGRVAGIVNEQF
TRBV28	14	TRBJ2-3	ASSFGLAGGPDTQY
TRBV6-2/TRBV6-3	13	TRBJ1-2	ASSYSDRSLYGYT
TRBV29-1	9	TRBJ1-2	SVRDRHGYT
TRBV6-5	13	TRBJ1-6	ASSFRQTYNSPLH
TRBV27	17	TRBJ2-7	ASSSGRGLASPSSYEQY